The rows below give T cell receptor beta chains drawn from one sample of a study of CD8 T cells in ankylosing spondylitis. MiXCR, run by TCRdb on the 5' RACE reads, gives a single entry per CDR3 protein. The sample holds approximately 540,000 distinct CDR3 sequences; about an eighth are singletons and the top ten take about 6.8%. Sequenced: blood, either unsorted or a sorted T cell fraction (not recorded which). Receptors were obtained from a male donor with ankylosing spondylitis. CDR3s include the opening cysteine and the closing phenylalanine or tryptophan. A D gene is named only where the DNA matches it firmly. Size is omitted from some rows. Given values are once, few, many or a class for expanded clones.

clone_size	v_call	j_call	d_call	cdr3_aa	cdr3_nt
few	TRBV2	TRBJ2-3	.	CASSEVTRGTQYF	TGTGCCAGCAGTGAGGTAACCAGGGGTACGCAGTATTTT
.	TRBV11-3	TRBJ2-3	TRBD2	CASSLDGRVADTQYF	TGTGCCAGCAGCTTAGATGGGAGGGTGGCAGATACGCAGTATTTT
few	TRBV4-1	TRBJ1-1	TRBD1	CASSQGQGPPAAKAFF	TGCGCCAGCAGCCAAGGACAGGGTCCCCCAGCAGCAAAAGCTTTCTTT
.	TRBV7-2	TRBJ1-5	.	CASSPQAGEQPQHF	TGTGCCAGCAGCCCTCAGGCAGGGGAACAGCCCCAGCATTTT
.	TRBV3-1	TRBJ1-3	.	CASSQDSTIYF	TGTGCCAGCAGCCAAGATAGCACCATATATTTT
few	TRBV5-1	TRBJ2-1	.	CASSPGHLSYNEQFF	TGCGCCAGCAGCCCGGGACACCTCTCCTACAATGAGCAGTTCTTC
.	TRBV13	TRBJ2-3	TRBD2	CASSTGLALADTQYF	TGTGCCAGCAGCACCGGACTAGCGCTGGCAGATACGCAGTATTTT
.	TRBV12-3/TRBV12-4	TRBJ2-3	TRBD2	CASSLMGTLASGRSDTQYF	TGTGCCAGCAGTTTAATGGGGACTTTGGCTAGCGGGAGATCAGATACGCAGTATTTT
.	TRBV12-3/TRBV12-4	TRBJ1-5	.	CASSLGVGVDQPQHF	TGTGCCAGCAGTTTAGGGGTGGGGGTTGATCAGCCCCAGCATTTT
few	TRBV29-1	TRBJ1-5	.	CSVFSQPQHF	TGCAGCGTTTTTAGTCAGCCCCAGCATTTT
few	TRBV7-9	TRBJ2-7	.	CASSFAGGQTYEQYF	TGTGCCAGCAGCTTTGCCGGGGGACAGACCTACGAGCAGTACTTC
many	TRBV9	TRBJ2-2	.	CASSVDLGIATGELFF	TGTGCCAGCAGCGTAGATCTGGGGATCGCTACCGGGGAGCTGTTTTTT
.	TRBV29-1	TRBJ2-3	.	CSVEVGSQDTQYF	TGCAGCGTTGAAGTGGGGTCACAAGATACGCAGTATTTT
few	TRBV9	TRBJ2-3	TRBD2	CASSAERGYTDTQYF	TGTGCCAGCAGCGCCGAGCGGGGGTACACAGATACGCAGTATTTT
once	TRBV20-1	TRBJ1-2	.	CSASEGGGVRGYTF	TGCAGTGCTAGTGAGGGAGGTGGGGTCCGTGGCTACACCTTC
.	TRBV20-1	TRBJ1-2	.	CSAVGQPIYGYTF	TGCAGTGCCGTGGGGCAGCCGATCTATGGCTACACCTTC
many	TRBV7-2	TRBJ2-1	TRBD2	CASSLGGSGKGNEQFF	TGTGCCAGCAGCTTAGGTGGTAGCGGGAAGGGGAATGAGCAGTTCTTC
many	TRBV13	TRBJ2-1	TRBD2	CASSLLAGGRNNEQFF	TGTGCCAGCAGCTTATTAGCGGGAGGGAGAAACAATGAGCAGTTCTTC
.	TRBV29-1	TRBJ1-1	.	CSVEGFSTEAFF	TGCAGCGTTGAGGGGTTCAGCACTGAAGCTTTCTTT
many	TRBV7-2	TRBJ2-7	TRBD2	CASSLRSLAGVYEQYF	TGTGCCAGCAGCTTAAGGTCTCTAGCGGGCGTCTACGAGCAGTACTTC
.	TRBV5-1	TRBJ1-1	TRBD1	CASLQGPQTEAFF	TGCGCCAGCTTACAGGGGCCGCAGACTGAAGCTTTCTTT
few	TRBV24-1	TRBJ1-5	TRBD1	CATSDPGTGGSNQPQHF	TGTGCCACCAGTGACCCTGGGACAGGGGGTTCCAATCAGCCCCAGCATTTT
few	TRBV5-1	TRBJ2-3	.	CASSPGSVTDTQYF	TGCGCCAGCAGCCCCGGTTCGGTCACAGATACGCAGTATTTT
.	TRBV25-1	TRBJ1-5	.	CASSDRWNQPQHF	TGTGCCAGCAGTGACCGATGGAATCAGCCCCAGCATTTT
many	TRBV24-1	TRBJ1-1	TRBD1	CATSDHPSLDRGNTEAFF	TGTGCCACCAGTGATCACCCTTCCTTAGACAGGGGGAACACTGAAGCTTTCTTT
few	TRBV20-1	TRBJ2-2	TRBD1	CSARVTRTGGTGELFF	TGCAGTGCTAGAGTGACTAGGACAGGGGGGACCGGGGAGCTGTTTTTT
.	TRBV27	TRBJ1-1	.	CASSLGPGAMNTEAFF	TGTGCCAGCAGTTTGGGTCCGGGGGCGATGAACACTGAAGCTTTCTTT